This T cell receptor beta chain was sequenced in a study of cytomegalovirus exposure and HLA in healthy donors. PCR was performed using 60 Vbeta and 13 Jbeta primers. Only in-frame clones appear in the TCRdb table, and some are missing; sequencing was by immunoSEQ multiplex PCR. The repertoire holds 100,000 to 150,000 clones, with roughly four fifths as singletons. In regard to this clone: The same CDR3 is also encoded by other DNA sequences in this sample.

The germline gives CDR1 SGHTA, CDR2 FQGNSA. The V and J ends lost 1 base and 1 base, in that order; junction bases with no gene match: 3. CDR3 size: 16 residues. This sequence was found in a woman aged 45-65 years in good health and CMV-seropositive. The material sequenced was PBMCs. The V and J genes are TRBV7-2 and TRBJ2-5, with 10 bases lining up with TRBD2. The CDR3 sequence is CASSLGPSGGQETQYF. The CDR3, as DNA: TGTGCCAGCAGCTTAGGGCCTAGCGGGGGCCAAGAGACCCAGTACTTC.